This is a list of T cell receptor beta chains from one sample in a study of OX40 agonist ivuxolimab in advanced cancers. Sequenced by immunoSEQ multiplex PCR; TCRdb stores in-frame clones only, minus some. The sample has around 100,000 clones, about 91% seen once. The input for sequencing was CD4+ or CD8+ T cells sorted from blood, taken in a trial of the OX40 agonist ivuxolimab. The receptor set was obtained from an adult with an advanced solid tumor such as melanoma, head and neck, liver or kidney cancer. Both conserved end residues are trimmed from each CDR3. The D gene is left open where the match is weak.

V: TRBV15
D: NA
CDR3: ATSHERLGTGQPQH

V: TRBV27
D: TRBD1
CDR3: ATRRQGEGEKLF

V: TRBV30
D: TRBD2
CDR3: AWSVWVAGSHEQY

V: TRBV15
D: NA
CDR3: ATGQSDRDFYEQY

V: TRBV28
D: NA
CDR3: ASSRLVASTDTQY

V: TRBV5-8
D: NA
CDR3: ASSLQGLGTQY

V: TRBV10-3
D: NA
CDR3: AISETNGANYEQY

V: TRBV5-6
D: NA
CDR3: ASSPGITGLETQY

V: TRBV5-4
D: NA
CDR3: ASSFRQGPNYGYT

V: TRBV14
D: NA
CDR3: ASSFFVSGNEQF

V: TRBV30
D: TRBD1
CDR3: AWARTGGGTEAF

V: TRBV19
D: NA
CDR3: ASIRGRATEAF

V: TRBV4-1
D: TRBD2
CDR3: ASSQDSGTSGGSRDYEQY

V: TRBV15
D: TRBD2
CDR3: ASQASGRSNEQF

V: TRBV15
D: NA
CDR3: ATRGRMNTEAF

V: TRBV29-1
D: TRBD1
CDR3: SVAGTGGETQY

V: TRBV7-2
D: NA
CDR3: ASSFGGRGSYGYT

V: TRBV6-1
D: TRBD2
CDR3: ASSERGLKYNERF

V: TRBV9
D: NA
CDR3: ASSTRVGDEAF

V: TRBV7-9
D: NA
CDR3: ASSLTQFSYNEQF

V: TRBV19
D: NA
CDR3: ASSRPGLHYEQY

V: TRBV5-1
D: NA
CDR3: ASSAQGLFGKLF

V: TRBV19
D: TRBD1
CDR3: ASSFDRDGTGELF